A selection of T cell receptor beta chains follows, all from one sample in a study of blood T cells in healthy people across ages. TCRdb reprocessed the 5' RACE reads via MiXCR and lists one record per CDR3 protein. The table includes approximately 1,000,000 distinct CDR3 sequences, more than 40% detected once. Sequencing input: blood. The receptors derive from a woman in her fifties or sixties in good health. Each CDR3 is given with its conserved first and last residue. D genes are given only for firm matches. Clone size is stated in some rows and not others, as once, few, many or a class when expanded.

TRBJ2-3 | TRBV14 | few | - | TGTGCCAGCAGCCCCCGCGGACTAATTTTTTCAGATACGCAGTATTTT | CASSPRGLIFSDTQYF
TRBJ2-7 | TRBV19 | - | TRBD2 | TGTGCCAGTAGTATAGATGGCGGGAGTTCCTACGAGCAGTACTTC | CASSIDGGSSYEQYF
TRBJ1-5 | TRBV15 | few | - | TGTGCCACCTCGACAAGTCGCAATCAGCCCCAGCATTTT | CATSTSRNQPQHF
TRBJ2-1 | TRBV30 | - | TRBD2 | TGTGCCTGGAATGTAGGGACTAGCGGGAGGGAAGTGCAGTTCTTC | CAWNVGTSGREVQFF
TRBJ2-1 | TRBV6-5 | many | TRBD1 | TGTGCCAGCATCCCCGGGACAGGACCCTACAATGAGCAGTTCTTC | CASIPGTGPYNEQFF
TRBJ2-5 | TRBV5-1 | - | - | TGCGCCAGCAGCCTGGGTATGACTGGACAAGAGACCCAGTACTTC | CASSLGMTGQETQYF
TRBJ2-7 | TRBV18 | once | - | TGTGCCAGCTCACCCCAACCCACCGCCGGGGACGAGCAGTACTTC | CASSPQPTAGDEQYF
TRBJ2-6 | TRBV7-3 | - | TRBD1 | TGTGCCAGCAGCTTAGGACAGGGGGCCCTTGGGGCCAACGTCCTGACTTTC | CASSLGQGALGANVLTF
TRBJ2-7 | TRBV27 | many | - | TGTGCCAGCAGTTTGGGAGGCAACTACGAGCAGTACTTC | CASSLGGNYEQYF
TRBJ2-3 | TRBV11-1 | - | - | TGTGCCAGCAGCACCCCCGGGCTAGCCGACACAGATACGCAGTATTTT | CASSTPGLADTDTQYF
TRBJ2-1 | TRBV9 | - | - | TGTGCCAGCAGCGTAGGGGGGAGTATCCACAATGAGCAGTTCTTC | CASSVGGSIHNEQFF
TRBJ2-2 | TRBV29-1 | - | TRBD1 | TGCAGCGCCCCAGCCCAGGGGGCAAACACCGGGGAGCTGTTTTTT | CSAPAQGANTGELFF
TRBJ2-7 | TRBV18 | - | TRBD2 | TGTGCCAGCTCACCACGACTAGCGGATTACAAATACAATGAGCAGTACTTC | CASSPRLADYKYNEQYF
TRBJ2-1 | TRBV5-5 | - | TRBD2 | TGTGCCAGCAGAGGGACTAGCGGGAGTAATAATGAGCAGTTCTTC | CASRGTSGSNNEQFF
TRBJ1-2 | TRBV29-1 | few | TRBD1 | TGCAGCGTTGTGGACAGGGACTATGGCTACACCTTC | CSVVDRDYGYTF
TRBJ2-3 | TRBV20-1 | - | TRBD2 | TGCAGTGCTAGATGGACTAGCGGGAAATATAGAACAGATACGCAGTATTTT | CSARWTSGKYRTDTQYF
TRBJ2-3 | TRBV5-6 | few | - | TGTGCCAGCAGCTTATTAGCGGCAGATACGCAGTATTTT | CASSLLAADTQYF
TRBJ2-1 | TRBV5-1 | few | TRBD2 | TGCGCCAGCAGCCCGTTTGGGACTAGCGACTACAATGAGCAGTTCTTC | CASSPFGTSDYNEQFF
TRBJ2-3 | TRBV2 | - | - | TGTGCCTGGTCGGGACGGCTAGATACGCAGTATTTT | CAWSGRLDTQYF
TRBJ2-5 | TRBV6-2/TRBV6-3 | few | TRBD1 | TGTGCCAGCAGTTTCACGACAGGGGGCACAGAGACCCAGTACTTC | CASSFTTGGTETQYF
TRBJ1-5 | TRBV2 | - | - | TGTGCCAGCAGTAGGATAATCCAGCCCCAGCATTTT | CASSRIIQPQHF
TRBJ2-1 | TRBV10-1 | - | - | TGCGCCAGCAGTGACCCTTCAGGACTGAACAATGAGCAGTTCTTC | CASSDPSGLNNEQFF
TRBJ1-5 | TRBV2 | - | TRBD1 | TGTGCCAGCAGGGACAGGGGAAGCAATCAGCCCCAGCATTTT | CASRDRGSNQPQHF
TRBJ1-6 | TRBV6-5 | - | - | TGTGCCAGCAGTTACGTGGGTAGTTCACCCCTCCACTTT | CASSYVGSSPLHF
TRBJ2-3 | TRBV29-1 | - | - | TGCAGCGTTGACGCAGGCCACACAGATACGCAGTATTTT | CSVDAGHTDTQYF
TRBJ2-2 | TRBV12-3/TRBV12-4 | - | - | TGTGCCAGCAGTATAAAGATGAACACCGGGGAGCTGTTTTTT | CASSIKMNTGELFF
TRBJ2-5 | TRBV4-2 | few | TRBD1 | TGTGCCAGCAGCCCCCGGGACAGGGACCTACGGGAGCAGTACTTC | CASSPRDRDLREQYF
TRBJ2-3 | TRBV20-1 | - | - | TGCAGTGCTAGATGGGGGGATACGCAGTATTTT | CSARWGDTQYF
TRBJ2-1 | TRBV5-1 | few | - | TGCGCCAGCAGCTTGCCGGACAATGAGCAGTTCTTC | CASSLPDNEQFF
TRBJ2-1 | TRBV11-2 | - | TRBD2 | TGTGCCAGCAGCCCCACCGAGGGACTAGGAGGGGATGAGCAGTTCTTC | CASSPTEGLGGDEQFF
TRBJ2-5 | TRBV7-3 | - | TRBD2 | TGTGCCAGCAGCTTAATGGGAAGCGGGGCTAGCGGGAAGAGGACCAATGAGCAGTACTTC | CASSLMGSGASGKRTNEQYF
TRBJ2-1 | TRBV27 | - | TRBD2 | TGTGCCAGCAGCATCCTATCCTTTGGGACTAGTAGGGATGAGCAGTTCTTC | CASSILSFGTSRDEQFF
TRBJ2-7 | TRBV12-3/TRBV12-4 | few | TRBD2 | TGTGCCAGCAGCCAACGCGGACTAGACTACGAGCAGTACTTC | CASSQRGLDYEQYF
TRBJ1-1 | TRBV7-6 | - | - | TGTGCCAGCAGCCATAAAATGGGGACTGAAGCTTTCTTT | CASSHKMGTEAFF
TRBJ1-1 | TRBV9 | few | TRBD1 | TGTGCCAGCAGCGCCGGGACAGGGTCCATGAACACTGAAGCTTTCTTT | CASSAGTGSMNTEAFF
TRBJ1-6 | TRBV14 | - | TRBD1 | TGTGCCAGCAGCCAAGACGAACAGGGGCTGTCACCCCTCCACTTT | CASSQDEQGLSPLHF
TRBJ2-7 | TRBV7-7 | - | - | TGTGCCAGCAGCCCGACCCCTGCGGATTCCTACGAGCAGTACTTC | CASSPTPADSYEQYF
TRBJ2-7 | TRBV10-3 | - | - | TGTGCCATCAGTGAGGGGGTGGAGCTCTCCTACGAGCAGTACTTC | CAISEGVELSYEQYF
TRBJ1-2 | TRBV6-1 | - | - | TGTGCCAGCAGTCCCGGTGGACAAACCCGATATGGCTACACCTTC | CASSPGGQTRYGYTF
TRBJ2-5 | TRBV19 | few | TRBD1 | TGTGCCAGTAGTATATCCCCGTCAGGGGGTGAGACCCAGTACTTC | CASSISPSGGETQYF
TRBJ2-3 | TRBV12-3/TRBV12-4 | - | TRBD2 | TGTGCCAGCAGTTTACCGGGACTAGCGGACACAGATACGCAGTATTTT | CASSLPGLADTDTQYF
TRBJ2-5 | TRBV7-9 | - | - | TGTGCCAGCAGCCTGTTGTTGTGGGACCAAGAGACCCAGTACTTC | CASSLLLWDQETQYF
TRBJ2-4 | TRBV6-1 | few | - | TGTGCCAGCAGGCGGAAGGGTAGGGATGAGCAGTACTTC | CASRRKGRDEQYF
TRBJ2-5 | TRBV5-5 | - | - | TGTGCCAGCAGCTTTGAGGCCGGGGCGGGGACCCAGTACTTC | CASSFEAGAGTQYF
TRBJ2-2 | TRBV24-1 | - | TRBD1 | TGTGCCACCAGGGGGACAGTTAACACCGGGGAGCTGTTTTTT | CATRGTVNTGELFF
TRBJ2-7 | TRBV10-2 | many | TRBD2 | TGCGCCAGCAGTGACCCGGGGGGGCGGGGCTCCTACGAGCAGTACTTC | CASSDPGGRGSYEQYF
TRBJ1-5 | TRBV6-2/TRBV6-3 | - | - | TGTGCCAGCAGTTACAATAGCTGGGTTCAGCCCCAGCATTTT | CASSYNSWVQPQHF
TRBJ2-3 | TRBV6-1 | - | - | TGTGCCAGCACCGAAGGGGCAGGATACACAGATACGCAGTATTTT | CASTEGAGYTDTQYF
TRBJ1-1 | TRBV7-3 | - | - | TGTGCCAGCAGCTCTCAGGGGTTTGGCACTGAAGCTTTCTTT | CASSSQGFGTEAFF
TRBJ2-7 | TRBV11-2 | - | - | TGTGCCAGCAGCTTAGATCTTTTGGACTTTTCCAACGAGCAGTACTTC | CASSLDLLDFSNEQYF
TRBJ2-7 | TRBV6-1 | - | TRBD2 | TGTGCCAGCAGTGTTACTAGCGGGAGGGTCCTCAACGAGCAGTACTTC | CASSVTSGRVLNEQYF
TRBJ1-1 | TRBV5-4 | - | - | TGTGCCAGCAGCTTAGGGAAGGGGAACACTGAAGCTTTCTTT | CASSLGKGNTEAFF
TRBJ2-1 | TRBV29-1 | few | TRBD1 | TGCAGCGGGGCAGGGGGCTCTCCTTATTACAATGAGCAGTTCTTC | CSGAGGSPYYNEQFF
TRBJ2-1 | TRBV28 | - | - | TGTGCCAGCAGTTTATGGATTCGCGGACGCTCCTACAATGAGCAGTTCTTC | CASSLWIRGRSYNEQFF
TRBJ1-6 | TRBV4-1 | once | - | TGCGCCAGCAGCCTAGGGCAAAGAGATCATTCACCCCTCCACTTT | CASSLGQRDHSPLHF
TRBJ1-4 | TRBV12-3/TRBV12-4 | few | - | TGTGCCAGCAGTTTGGGACATTTAATGGAAAAACTGTTTTTT | CASSLGHLMEKLFF
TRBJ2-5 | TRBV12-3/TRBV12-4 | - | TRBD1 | TGTGCCAGCAGTCTAAGGACAGGGCTACAAGAGACCCAGTACTTC | CASSLRTGLQETQYF
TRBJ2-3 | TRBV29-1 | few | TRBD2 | TGCAGCGTAATAGCGGGAGATACAGATACGCAGTATTTT | CSVIAGDTDTQYF
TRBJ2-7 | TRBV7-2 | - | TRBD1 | TGTGCCAGCAGCCCTTCCTATTCCGGGACAGGGTACCACGAGCAGTACTTC | CASSPSYSGTGYHEQYF